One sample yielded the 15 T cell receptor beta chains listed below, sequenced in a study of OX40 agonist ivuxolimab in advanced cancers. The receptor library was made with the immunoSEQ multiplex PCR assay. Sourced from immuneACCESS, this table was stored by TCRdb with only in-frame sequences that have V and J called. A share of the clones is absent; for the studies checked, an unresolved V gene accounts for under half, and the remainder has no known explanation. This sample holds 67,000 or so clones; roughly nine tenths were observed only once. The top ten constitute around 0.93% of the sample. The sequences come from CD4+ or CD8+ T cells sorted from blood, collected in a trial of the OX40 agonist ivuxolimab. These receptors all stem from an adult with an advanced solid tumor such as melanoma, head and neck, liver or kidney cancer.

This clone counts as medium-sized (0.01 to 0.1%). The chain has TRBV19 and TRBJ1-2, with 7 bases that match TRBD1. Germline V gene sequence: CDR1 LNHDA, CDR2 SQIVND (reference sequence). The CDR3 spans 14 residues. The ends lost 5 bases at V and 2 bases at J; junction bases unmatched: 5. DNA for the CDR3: TGTGCCAGTAGTGTCCTCAGGGGGAACTATGGCTACACCTTC. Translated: CASSVLRGNYGYTF.

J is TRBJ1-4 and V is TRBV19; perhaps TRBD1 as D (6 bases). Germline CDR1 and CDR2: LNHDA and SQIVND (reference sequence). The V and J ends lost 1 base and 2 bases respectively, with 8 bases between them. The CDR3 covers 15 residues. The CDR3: CASSIAGATNEKLFF. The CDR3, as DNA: TGTGCCAGTAGTATAGCGGGGGCGACTAATGAAAAACTGTTTTTT. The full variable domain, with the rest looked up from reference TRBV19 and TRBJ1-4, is DGGITQSPKYLFRKEGQNVTLSCEQNLNHDAMYWYRQDPGQGLRLIYYSQIVNDFQKGDIAEGYSVSREKKESFPLTVTSAQKNPTAFYLCASSIAGATNEKLFFGSGTQLSVL.

Here the CDR3 reads CASSFSGSYNEQFF. The CDR3 nucleotides are TGTGCCAGCAGCTTTAGTGGCTCCTACAATGAGCAGTTCTTC. The chain is built from TRBV5-4 and TRBJ2-1; D uncertain. The CDR3 spans 14 residues. Trimming left V 2 bases short and J 0 bases short, with 6 bases between. The V gene's germline CDR1 is SGHNT and CDR2 YYREEE (reference sequence).

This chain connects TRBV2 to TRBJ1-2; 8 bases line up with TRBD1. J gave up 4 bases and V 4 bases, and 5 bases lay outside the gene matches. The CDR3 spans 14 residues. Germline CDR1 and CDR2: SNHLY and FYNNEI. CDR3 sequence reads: CASSGGTGPYGYTF. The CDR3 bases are TGTGCCAGCAGTGGGGGGACAGGCCCCTATGGCTACACCTTC. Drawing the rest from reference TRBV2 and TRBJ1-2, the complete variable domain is EPEVTQTPSHQVTQMGQEVILRCVPISNHLYFYWYRQILGQKVEFLVSFYNNEISEKSEIFDDQFSVERPDGSNFTLKIRSTKLEDSAMYFCASSGGTGPYGYTFGSGTRLTVV.

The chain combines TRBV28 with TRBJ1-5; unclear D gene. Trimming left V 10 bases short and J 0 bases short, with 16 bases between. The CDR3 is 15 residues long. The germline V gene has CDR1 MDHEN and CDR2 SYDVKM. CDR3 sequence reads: CANPQGIYSNQPQHF. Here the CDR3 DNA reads TGTGCCAACCCCCAAGGGATCTATAGCAATCAGCCCCAGCATTTT.

Written as DNA, the CDR3 is TGTGCCAGCAGGAATCCTCCCCCGCTCGAGCAGTACTTC. This gives the protein CASRNPPPLEQYF. The chain uses TRBV5-8 and TRBJ2-7; no clear D gene. Trimming took off 5 bases at V and 6 bases at J, with 15 bases between the two ends. Germline loops: CDR1 SGHTS, CDR2 YDEGEE. The CDR3 covers 13 residues.

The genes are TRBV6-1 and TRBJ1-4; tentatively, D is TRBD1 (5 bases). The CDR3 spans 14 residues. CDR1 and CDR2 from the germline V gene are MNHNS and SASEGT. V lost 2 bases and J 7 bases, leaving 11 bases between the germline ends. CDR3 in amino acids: CASSERGGGEKLFF. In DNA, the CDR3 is TGTGCCAGCAGTGAAAGGGGTGGAGGTGAAAAACTGTTTTTT.

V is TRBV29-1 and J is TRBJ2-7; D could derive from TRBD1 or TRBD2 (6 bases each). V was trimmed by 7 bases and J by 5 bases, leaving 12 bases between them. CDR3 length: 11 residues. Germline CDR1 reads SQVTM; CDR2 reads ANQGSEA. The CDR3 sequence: CSAGEVHEQYF. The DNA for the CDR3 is TGCAGCGCAGGGGAGGTCCACGAGCAGTACTTC.

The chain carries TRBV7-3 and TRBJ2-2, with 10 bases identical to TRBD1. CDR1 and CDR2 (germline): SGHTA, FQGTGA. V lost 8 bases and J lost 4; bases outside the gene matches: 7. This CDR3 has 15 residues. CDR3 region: CASGWGQGSTGELFF. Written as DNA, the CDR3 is TGTGCCAGCGGTTGGGGACAGGGGAGCACCGGGGAGCTGTTTTTT.

CDR3: CASSRRSNEQFF. CDR3 DNA sequence: TGTGCCAGCAGCCGCAGGAGCAATGAGCAGTTCTTC. J is TRBJ2-1 and V is TRBV7-2; D unresolved. Germline assignment: CDR1 SGHTA and CDR2 FQGNSA. The CDR3 runs to 12 residues. V was pared by 5 bases and J by 6 bases, with 8 bases between. Variable domain in full (rest from reference TRBV7-2 and TRBJ2-1): GAGVSQSPSNKVTEKGKDVELRCDPISGHTALYWYRQSLGQGLEFLIYFQGNSAPDKSGLPSDRFSAERTGGSVSTLTIQRTQQEDSAVYLCASSRRSNEQFFGPGTRLTVL.

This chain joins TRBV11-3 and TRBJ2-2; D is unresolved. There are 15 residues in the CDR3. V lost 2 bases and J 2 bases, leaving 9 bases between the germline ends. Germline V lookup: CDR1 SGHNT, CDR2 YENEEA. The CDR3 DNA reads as TGTGCCAGCAGCTTATCAACGGGTAACACCGGGGAGCTGTTTTTT. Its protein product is CASSLSTGNTGELFF.

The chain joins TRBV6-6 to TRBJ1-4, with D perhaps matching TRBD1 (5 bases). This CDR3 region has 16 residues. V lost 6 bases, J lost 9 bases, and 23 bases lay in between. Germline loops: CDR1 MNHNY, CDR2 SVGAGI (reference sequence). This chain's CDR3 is CASSPTSGPWGKKLFF. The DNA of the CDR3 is TGTGCCAGCAGCCCTACCTCGGGGCCCTGGGGGAAAAAACTGTTTTTT.

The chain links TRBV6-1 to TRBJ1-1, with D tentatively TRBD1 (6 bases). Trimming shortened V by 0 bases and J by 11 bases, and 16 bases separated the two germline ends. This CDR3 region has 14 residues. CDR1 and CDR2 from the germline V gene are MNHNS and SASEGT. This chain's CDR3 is CASSEAWGHLVAFF. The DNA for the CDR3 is TGTGCCAGCAGTGAAGCTTGGGGACATTTGGTGGCTTTCTTT.

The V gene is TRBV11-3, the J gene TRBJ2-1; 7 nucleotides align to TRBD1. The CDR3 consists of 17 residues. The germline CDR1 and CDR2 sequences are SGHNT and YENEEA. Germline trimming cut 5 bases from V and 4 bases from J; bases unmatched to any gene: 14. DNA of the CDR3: TGTGCCAGCAGCCTACGAGCCGGGACAGTGATGTACAATGAGCAGTTCTTC. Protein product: CASSLRAGTVMYNEQFF.

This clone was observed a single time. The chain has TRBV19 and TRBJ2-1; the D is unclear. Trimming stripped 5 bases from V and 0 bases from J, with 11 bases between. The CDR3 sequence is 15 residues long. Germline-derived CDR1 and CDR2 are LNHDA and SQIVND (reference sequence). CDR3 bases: TGTGCCAGTAGTCCACGGGTTCCCTCCTACAATGAGCAGTTCTTC. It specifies CASSPRVPSYNEQFF.